These 32 T cell receptor beta chains were all obtained from the same sample, sequenced in a study of T cells in Graves' hyperthyroidism and ophthalmopathy. Researchers took RNA transcripts and amplified the TCR beta CDR3 regions from them. The HTBI primer set served for first-round RT-PCR of the TCR CDR3. One entry per CDR3 protein results from TCRdb running MiXCR on the multiplex PCR reads. The sample has roughly 99,000 distinct CDR3 sequences, about 16% seen once. The specimen was blood. The receptors derive from a woman in her forties or fifties with Graves' hyperthyroidism.

The chain uses TRBV18 and TRBJ2-2; 8 nucleotides match TRBD1. From germline, CDR1 is KGHSH and CDR2 LQKENI. V lost 4 bases to trimming and J lost 7 bases; unmatched junction nucleotides: 5. This CDR3 is 14 amino acids long. CDR3 in amino acids: CASSLGTGRGELFF. The CDR3 coding sequence is TGTGCCAGCTCACTCGGGACAGGCCGCGGGGAGCTGTTTTTT.

This clonotype was recorded many times. The genes are TRBV20-1 and TRBJ2-3; 8 bases fit TRBD2. Germline V gene sequence: CDR1 DFQATT, CDR2 SNEGSKA (reference sequence). This CDR3 is built from 17 residues. J gave up 2 bases and V 1 base, and 11 bases lay outside the gene matches. CDR3 sequence reads: CSARASFLAGPTDTQYF. In DNA, the CDR3 is TGCAGTGCTAGAGCCTCCTTTCTAGCGGGCCCCACAGATACGCAGTATTTT.

Ten or more counts support this clonotype. This chain joins TRBV28 and TRBJ2-5; tentatively, D is TRBD2 (6 bases). V lost 6 bases and J lost 1, with 18 bases in between. The CDR3 consists of 16 residues. The V gene's germline CDR1 is MDHEN and CDR2 SYDVKM. The CDR3 loop reads CASRGGGLEPQETQYF. The DNA of the CDR3 is TGTGCCAGCAGGGGGGGTGGCTTAGAGCCCCAAGAGACCCAGTACTTC.

This clonotype showed up many times. This rearrangement joins TRBV9 to TRBJ2-4, with D perhaps TRBD2 (6 bases). CDR1 and CDR2 from the germline V gene are SGDLS and YYNGEE. This CDR3 is built from 14 residues. The ends were cut back, 3 bases at V and 0 bases at J, with 7 bases in the middle. CDR3 loop: CASSEGLAKNIQYF. CDR3 nucleotide sequence: TGTGCCAGCAGCGAGGGACTAGCCAAAAACATTCAGTACTTC.

This clonotype was counted many times. The gene calls are TRBV18 and TRBJ1-1; 9 nucleotides agree with TRBD1. CDR3 length equals 13 residues. CDR1 and CDR2 (germline): KGHSH, LQKENI. Trimming took 5 bases from V and 5 from J; bases not matched to a gene: 3. The CDR3: CASSSGQGTEAFF. CDR3 coding DNA: TGTGCCAGCTCATCCGGACAGGGGACTGAAGCTTTCTTT. Filled out from reference TRBV18 and TRBJ1-1, the complete variable domain reads NAGVMQNPRHLVRRRGQEARLRCSPMKGHSHVYWYRQLPEEGLKFMVYLQKENIIDESGMPKERFSAEFPKEGPSILRIQQVVRGDSAAYFCASSSGQGTEAFFGQGTRLTVV.

The chain links TRBV11-1 to TRBJ2-1; 9 nucleotides agree with TRBD2. V was pared by 1 base and J by 7 bases, with 2 bases of the junction left unmatched. The CDR3 has 14 amino acids. From germline, CDR1 is SGHAT and CDR2 FQDESV (reference sequence). The CDR3 reads CASSLGSGRNEQFF. In nucleotides, the CDR3 is TGTGCCAGCAGCTTAGGAAGCGGGAGGAATGAGCAGTTCTTC.

This clonotype was seen repeatedly, ten times or more. This chain joins TRBV25-1 and TRBJ2-5; 7 bases align to TRBD1. Germline V gene data show CDR1 as MGHDK and CDR2 as SYGVNS. The CDR3 covers 16 residues. The V gene end was trimmed by 2 bases and the J gene end by 0 bases; junction bases not matched to a gene: 6. Here the CDR3 DNA reads TGTGCCAGCAGTGAACCCGGGACAGCTCACCAAGAGACCCAGTACTTC. Protein sequence: CASSEPGTAHQETQYF.

This clonotype was detected many times. V usage is TRBV28 and J usage is TRBJ2-7, with D tentatively TRBD2 (6 bases). CDR1 and CDR2 (germline): MDHEN, SYDVKM. Deletions cut 7 bases from V and 3 bases from J, with 19 bases between. The CDR3 runs to 15 residues. CDR3 loop: CASTPGVGGIYEQYF. The CDR3 coding sequence is TGTGCCAGCACCCCCGGGGTGGGGGGAATCTACGAGCAGTACTTC.

The chain employs TRBV20-1 and TRBJ2-1; D remains ambiguous. The V gene's germline CDR1 is DFQATT and CDR2 SNEGSKA (reference sequence). The CDR3 totals 14 residues. V lost 8 bases and J 4 bases, leaving 18 bases between the germline ends. The CDR3, as DNA: TGCAGTCCCCCACGCCAGCGCTCATACAATGAGCAGTTCTTC. Translating gives CSPPRQRSYNEQFF.

This clonotype occurred many times. The rearrangement uses TRBV11-1 and TRBJ2-7; 10 bases fit TRBD2. Germline CDR1 and CDR2: SGHAT and FQDESV (reference sequence). Germline trimming cut 5 bases from V and 2 bases from J; bases unmatched to any gene: 3. This CDR3 contains 14 residues. DNA for the CDR3: TGTGCCAGCAGCCATACTAGCGGGGCCTACGAGCAGTACTTC. Amino acid sequence: CASSHTSGAYEQYF.

This clonotype has at least ten counts. The chain employs TRBV5-8 and TRBJ1-2; 8 bases align to TRBD1. Germline lookup yields CDR1 SGHTS and CDR2 YDEGEE. V was pared by 1 base and J by 9 bases, with 5 bases of the junction left unmatched. This CDR3 is built from 13 residues. The CDR3 region has the DNA TGTGCCAGCAGCTTGAGCGGACAGGGAAGCTACACCTTC. Its protein product is CASSLSGQGSYTF.

This clonotype showed up just a few times. This chain joins TRBV14 and TRBJ2-3; 7 bases line up with TRBD2. Trimming at V came to 5 bases and at J to 2 bases, leaving 7 bases not matched to a gene. Germline-derived CDR1 and CDR2 are SGHDN and FVKESK. The CDR3 contains 15 residues. The CDR3 sequence is CASSSRSGNTDTQYF. The CDR3 bases are TGTGCCAGCAGCTCCAGGAGCGGGAACACAGATACGCAGTATTTT.

CDR3 nucleotides: TGTGCCAGCAGCACCCAGGGGTCTAGCGGAAACACCATATATTTT. Translation gives CASSTQGSSGNTIYF. The genes are TRBV7-2 and TRBJ1-3; TRBD1 is a possible D gene (6 bases). The V gene lost 5 bases and the J gene lost 4 bases, with 15 bases spanning the gap. The CDR3 length is 15 residues. CDR1 and CDR2 from the germline V gene are SGHTA and FQGNSA.

This clonotype was counted many times. A read error may produce the germline difference seen at one junction end. This chain links TRBV15 with TRBJ2-1; 12 bases match TRBD2. Germline V gene lookup returns CDR1 LNHNV and CDR2 YYDKDF (reference sequence). This CDR3 contains 17 residues. Here the CDR3 DNA reads TGTGCCACCAGCAGAGAATCTAGCGGGAGGGCCTACAATGGGCAGTTCTTC. Amino acids: CATSRESSGRAYNGQFF.

This clonotype was detected many times. This sequence joins TRBV27 and TRBJ2-1, with 10 bases fitting TRBD2. CDR1 and CDR2 from the germline V gene are MNHEY and SMNVEV (reference sequence). V trimming: 5 bases; J trimming: 7 bases; junction bases outside the gene matches: 11. The CDR3 has 16 amino acids. The CDR3 nucleotides are TGTGCCAGCAGTGACAGTCTGGCTAGCGGGAGTAATGAGCAGTTCTTC. Protein sequence: CASSDSLASGSNEQFF.

In its sample, this clonotype was seen a few times. V and J are TRBV20-1 and TRBJ1-2, with 11 bases matching TRBD1. V dropped 0 bases and J dropped 5; count of bases not matched to a gene: 14. The length of the CDR3 is 18 residues. Germline loops: CDR1 DFQATT, CDR2 SNEGSKA (reference sequence). The CDR3 DNA is TGCAGTGCTAGAGAAGGAGGACAGGGGGCGTTCCCCCTTTATGGCTACACCTTC. The encoded protein is CSAREGGQGAFPLYGYTF.

This clonotype was seen ten or more times. The gene calls are TRBV5-1 and TRBJ2-1; D is undetermined. Trimming removed 5 bases from V and 7 bases from J, with 16 bases in between. CDR1 is SGHRS and CDR2 is YFSETQ in the germline V gene. The CDR3 totals 14 residues. The CDR3 is CASRSIPSLNEQFF. As DNA, the CDR3 is TGCGCCAGCAGAAGCATCCCGAGCTTAAATGAGCAGTTCTTC. The variable domain in full, with the rest retrieved from reference TRBV5-1 and TRBJ2-1, is KAGVTQTPRYLIKTRGQQVTLSCSPISGHRSVSWYQQTPGQGLQFLFEYFSETQRNKGNFPGRFSGRQFSNSRSEMNVSTLELGDSALYLCASRSIPSLNEQFFGPGTRLTVL.

This clonotype was counted ten times or more. The chain has TRBV12-3 or TRBV12-4 and TRBJ1-2, with 7 bases fitting TRBD1. V shed 4 bases, J shed 2 bases, and the junction held 7 bases outside the gene matches. The CDR3 is 15 amino acids. DNA of the CDR3: TGTGCCAGCAGTTACAGGACAGGCCCAAACTATGGCTACACCTTC. Translated, it gives CASSYRTGPNYGYTF.

This clonotype has ten or more counts. The chain is built from TRBV30 and TRBJ2-7, with 7 bases lining up with TRBD2. V lost 5 bases and J lost 0; bases outside the gene matches: 7. The CDR3 totals 14 residues. CDR1 is GTSNPN and CDR2 is SVGIG in the germline V gene (reference sequence). The CDR3 reads CAWGEGLNSYEQYF. The CDR3, as DNA: TGTGCCTGGGGGGAGGGACTAAACTCCTACGAGCAGTACTTC.

This clonotype has a handful of counts. The gene calls are TRBV6-1 and TRBJ2-3, with D possibly being TRBD2 (7 bases). CDR1 is MNHNS, CDR2 SASEGT, per germline. The CDR3 runs to 14 residues. Trimming took 1 base from V and 8 from J, leaving 13 bases between them. The CDR3 coding sequence is TGTGCCAGCAGTGAAGTGGGGGGGCACGTTACGCAGTATTTT. It encodes CASSEVGGHVTQYF.

Details on this clonotype: A read error is possible here, since a much larger clone lies one base away. The V and J genes are TRBV7-8 and TRBJ2-5; D call uncertain. Matching the DNA end better, TRBJ2-1 makes the J call doubtful. This CDR3 contains 11 residues. The germline V gene has CDR1 SGHVS and CDR2 FQNEAQ. For the CDR3, the DNA is TGTGCCAGCAGCTCAGTAGAGACCCAGTTCTTC. Amino acid sequence: CASSSVETQFF.

This clonotype was detected many times. The V call is TRBV28, the J call TRBJ1-1; tentative D call: TRBD1 (6 bases). V was clipped by 6 bases and J by 3 bases, with 11 bases between them. From germline, CDR1 is MDHEN and CDR2 SYDVKM. The CDR3 contains 13 residues. CDR3 nucleotide sequence: TGTGCCAGCAGGAGGGGGTCCTACACTGAAGCTTTCTTT. Its translation is CASRRGSYTEAFF.

This clonotype has at least ten counts. The chain couples TRBV19 to TRBJ2-4; unclear D gene. This CDR3 has 12 residues. Germline V gene data show CDR1 as LNHDA and CDR2 as SQIVND (reference sequence). V gave up 4 bases and J gave up 9 bases, with 10 bases separating them. Written as DNA, the CDR3 is TGTGCCAGTAGTAATCGCGGCGGCATTCAGTACTTC. Translating it yields CASSNRGGIQYF.

This clonotype occurred many times. The chain has TRBV19 and TRBJ1-1; D remains ambiguous. This CDR3 spans 13 amino acids. V was shortened by 5 bases and J by 1 base, with 8 bases between the two germline ends. Per germline, CDR1 LNHDA and CDR2 SQIVND (reference sequence). CDR3 bases: TGTGCCAGTAGTGACCAGCCGAACACTGAAGCTTTCTTT. Translating gives CASSDQPNTEAFF.

This clonotype was recorded at least ten times. The J gene is TRBJ1-2, the V gene TRBV29-1, with D possibly TRBD1 on 5 matching bases. CDR3 length: 12 amino acids. Germline loops: CDR1 SQVTM, CDR2 ANQGSEA. The germline V and J ends were trimmed by 3 bases and 3 bases, with 8 bases remaining between them. The CDR3 spells CSVDRGDYGYTF. CDR3 sequence (DNA): TGCAGCGTTGATAGGGGTGACTATGGCTACACCTTC.

This clonotype appeared many times. The V and J genes are TRBV6-1 and TRBJ1-2; D remains ambiguous. V was clipped by 4 bases and J by 8 bases, with 8 bases between them. This CDR3 is 11 amino acids long. Germline assignment: CDR1 MNHNS and CDR2 SASEGT. CDR3 bases: TGTGCCAGCAGTGGTCTTGGGGGCTACACCTTC. This encodes CASSGLGGYTF.

This clonotype was counted at least ten times. The chain combines TRBV7-3 with TRBJ2-1, with 9 bases fitting TRBD2. CDR1 SGHTA and CDR2 FQGTGA come from the germline V gene. The CDR3 length is 14 residues. After removal of 5 bases from V and 7 bases from J, the junction contained 6 bases not matched to a gene. The CDR3 loop is CASSPGLAENEQFF. For the CDR3, the DNA is TGTGCCAGCAGCCCGGGACTAGCTGAGAATGAGCAGTTCTTC.

This clonotype was seen many times. The chain links TRBV5-1 to TRBJ1-4, with 10 nucleotides matching TRBD1. V was pared by 4 bases and J by 5 bases, with 8 bases of the junction left unmatched. The germline V gene has CDR1 SGHRS and CDR2 YFSETQ. This CDR3 comprises 16 residues. CDR3 DNA: TGCGCCAGCAGCCTGGGACAGGGGAGCGCGAATGAAAAACTGTTTTTT. Encoded protein: CASSLGQGSANEKLFF.

This clonotype was detected ten times or more. This chain joins TRBV12-3 or TRBV12-4 and TRBJ1-5, with 8 bases aligning to TRBD1. There are 16 residues in the CDR3. J lost 2 bases, V lost 3 bases, and 6 bases had no gene match. This CDR3 reads CASSLAGGAGNQPQHF. CDR3 coding DNA: TGTGCCAGCAGTTTGGCAGGGGGCGCAGGCAATCAGCCCCAGCATTTT.

This clonotype was detected only a few times. The chain has TRBV28 and TRBJ1-2; no firm D call. Germline assignment: CDR1 MDHEN and CDR2 SYDVKM. The CDR3 is 15 residues long. Trimming shortened V by 2 bases and J by 0 bases, and 10 bases separated the two germline ends. CDR3: CASSLPSSSNYGYTF. The DNA for the CDR3 is TGTGCCAGCAGTTTACCCTCCAGTTCTAACTATGGCTACACCTTC.

The V and J genes are TRBV19 and TRBJ1-1; D gene uncertain. The CDR3 is made up of 15 amino acids. The V end lost 4 bases, the J end lost 0 bases, and 12 bases lay between the germline ends. Germline lookup yields CDR1 LNHDA and CDR2 SQIVND (reference sequence). The CDR3 loop is CASSNRLNLNTEAFF. CDR3 in DNA: TGTGCCAGTAGTAACCGTCTGAATTTGAACACTGAAGCTTTCTTT.

This clonotype was detected only a few times. This chain uses TRBV15 with TRBJ2-1; 8 nucleotides agree with TRBD2. There are 14 residues in the CDR3. Germline lookup yields CDR1 LNHNV and CDR2 YYDKDF (reference sequence). The ends lost 8 bases at V and 2 bases at J; junction bases unmatched: 5. For the CDR3, the DNA is TGTGCCACCTCAAAAGCGGGAGCCTACAATGAGCAGTTCTTC. Translating it yields CATSKAGAYNEQFF.